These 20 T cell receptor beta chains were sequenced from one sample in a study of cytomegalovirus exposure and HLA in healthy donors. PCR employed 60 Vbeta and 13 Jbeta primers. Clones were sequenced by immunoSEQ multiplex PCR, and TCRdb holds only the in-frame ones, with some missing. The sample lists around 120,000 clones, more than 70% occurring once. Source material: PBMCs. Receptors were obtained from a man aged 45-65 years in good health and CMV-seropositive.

Written as DNA, the CDR3 is TGTGCCAGCAGCTCAATACTAGCGGGAGTCGACAATGAGCAGTTCTTC. The encoded protein is CASSSILAGVDNEQFF. The chain carries TRBV5-6 and TRBJ2-1, with TRBD2 matching over 11 bases. The germline gives CDR1 SGHDT, CDR2 YYEEEE. CDR3 size: 16 residues. V shed 3 bases and J 5 bases; nucleotides not matched to a gene: 7.

CDR3 amino acids: CASSQVWGGENYGYTF. The CDR3 DNA is TGCGCCAGCAGCCAAGTGTGGGGCGGAGAGAACTATGGCTACACCTTC. The chain uses TRBV4-1 and TRBJ1-2; maybe TRBD1 (5 bases). Germline V lookup: CDR1 MGHRA, CDR2 YSYEKL. The V and J ends lost 1 base and 2 bases respectively, with 14 bases between them. This CDR3 comprises 16 residues.

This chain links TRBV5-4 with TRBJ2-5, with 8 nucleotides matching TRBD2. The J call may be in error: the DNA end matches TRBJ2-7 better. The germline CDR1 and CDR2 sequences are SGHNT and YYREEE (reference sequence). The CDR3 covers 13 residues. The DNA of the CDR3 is TGTGCCAGCAGCCCGCCGGGGGGGAACGAGCAGTACTTC. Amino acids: CASSPPGGNEQYF.

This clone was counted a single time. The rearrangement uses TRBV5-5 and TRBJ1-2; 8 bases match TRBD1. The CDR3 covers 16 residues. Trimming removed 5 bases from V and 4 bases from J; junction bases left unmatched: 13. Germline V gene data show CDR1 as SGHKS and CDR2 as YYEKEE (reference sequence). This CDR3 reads CASSLFTGQASYGYTF. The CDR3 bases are TGTGCCAGCAGTCTTTTTACGGGACAGGCTTCCTATGGCTACACCTTC.

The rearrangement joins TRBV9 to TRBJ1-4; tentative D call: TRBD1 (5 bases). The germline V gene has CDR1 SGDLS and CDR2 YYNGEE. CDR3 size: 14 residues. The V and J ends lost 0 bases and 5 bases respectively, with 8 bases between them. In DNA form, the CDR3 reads TGTGCCAGCAGCGTAGGGGGACTGAATGAAAAACTGTTTTTT. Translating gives CASSVGGLNEKLFF.

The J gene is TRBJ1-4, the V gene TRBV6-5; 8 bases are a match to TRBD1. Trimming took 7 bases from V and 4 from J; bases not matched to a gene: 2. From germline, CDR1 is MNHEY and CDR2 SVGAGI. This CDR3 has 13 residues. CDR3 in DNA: TGTGCCAGCACGGGACAGGTTAATGAAAAACTGTTTTTT. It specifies CASTGQVNEKLFF.

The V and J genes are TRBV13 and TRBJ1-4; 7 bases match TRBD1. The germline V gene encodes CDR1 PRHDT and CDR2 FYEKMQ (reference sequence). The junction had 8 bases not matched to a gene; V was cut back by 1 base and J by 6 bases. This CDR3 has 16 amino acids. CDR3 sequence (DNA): TGTGCCAGCAGCTTAGAGGGACGACAGGGAGATGAAAAACTGTTTTTT. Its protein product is CASSLEGRQGDEKLFF.

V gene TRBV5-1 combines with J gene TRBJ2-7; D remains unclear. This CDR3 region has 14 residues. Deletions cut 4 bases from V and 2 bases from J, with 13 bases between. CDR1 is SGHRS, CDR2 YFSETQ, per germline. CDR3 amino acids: CASSPTDPTYEQYF. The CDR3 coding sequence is TGCGCCAGCAGCCCAACAGACCCCACCTACGAGCAGTACTTC.

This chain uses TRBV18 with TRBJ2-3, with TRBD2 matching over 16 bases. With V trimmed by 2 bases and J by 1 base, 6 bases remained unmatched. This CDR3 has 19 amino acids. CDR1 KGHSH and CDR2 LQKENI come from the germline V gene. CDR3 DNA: TGTGCCAGCTCACCAACGGGACTAGCGGGAGGGCCGGGCACAGATACGCAGTATTTT. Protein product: CASSPTGLAGGPGTDTQYF. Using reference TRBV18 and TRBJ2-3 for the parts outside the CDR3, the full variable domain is NAGVMQNPRHLVRRRGQEARLRCSPMKGHSHVYWYRQLPEEGLKFMVYLQKENIIDESGMPKERFSAEFPKEGPSILRIQQVVRGDSAAYFCASSPTGLAGGPGTDTQYFGPGTRLTVL.

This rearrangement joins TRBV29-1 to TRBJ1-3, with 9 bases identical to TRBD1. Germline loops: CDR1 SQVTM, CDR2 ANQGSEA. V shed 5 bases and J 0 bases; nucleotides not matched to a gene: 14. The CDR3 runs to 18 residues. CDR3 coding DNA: TGCAGCGTTCGAGCCGGGACAGGGAAATTGAGCTCTGGAAACACCATATATTTT. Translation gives CSVRAGTGKLSSGNTIYF.

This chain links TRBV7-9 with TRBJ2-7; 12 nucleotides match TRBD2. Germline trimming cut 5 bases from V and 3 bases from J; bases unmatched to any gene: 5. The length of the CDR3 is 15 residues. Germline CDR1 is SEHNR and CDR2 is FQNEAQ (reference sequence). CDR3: CASSPRLAGDYEQYF. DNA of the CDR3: TGTGCCAGCAGCCCGAGACTAGCGGGGGACTACGAGCAGTACTTC.

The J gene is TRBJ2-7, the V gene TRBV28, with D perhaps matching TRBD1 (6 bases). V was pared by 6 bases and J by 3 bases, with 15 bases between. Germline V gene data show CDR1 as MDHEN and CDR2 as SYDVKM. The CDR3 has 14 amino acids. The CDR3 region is CASSVAGANYEQYF. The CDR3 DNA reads TGTGCCAGCAGCGTCGCAGGGGCCAACTACGAGCAGTACTTC.

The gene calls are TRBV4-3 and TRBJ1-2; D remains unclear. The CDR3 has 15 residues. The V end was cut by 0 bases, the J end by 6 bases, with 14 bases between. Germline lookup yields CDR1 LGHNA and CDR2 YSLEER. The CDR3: CASSQDLDGGNGYTF. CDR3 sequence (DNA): TGCGCCAGCAGCCAAGATCTTGACGGAGGGAATGGCTACACCTTC.

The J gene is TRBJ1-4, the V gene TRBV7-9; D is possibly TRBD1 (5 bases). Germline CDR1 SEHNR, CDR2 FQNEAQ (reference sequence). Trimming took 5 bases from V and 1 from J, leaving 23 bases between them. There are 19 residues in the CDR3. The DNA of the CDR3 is TGTGCCAGCAGCCGGGGGTGGGCCCCCGAGGGTGGAACTAATGAAAAACTGTTTTTT. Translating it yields CASSRGWAPEGGTNEKLFF.

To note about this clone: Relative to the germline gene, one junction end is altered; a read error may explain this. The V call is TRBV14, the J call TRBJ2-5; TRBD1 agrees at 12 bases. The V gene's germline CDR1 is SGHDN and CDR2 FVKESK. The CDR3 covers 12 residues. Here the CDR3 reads CASNRDRGPQDF. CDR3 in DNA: TGTGCCAGCAACAGGGACAGGGGGCCCCAAGACTTC. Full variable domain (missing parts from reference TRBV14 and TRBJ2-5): EAGVTQFPSHSVIEKGQTVTLRCDPISGHDNLYWYRRVMGKEIKFLLHFVKESKQDESGMPNNRFLAERTGGTYSTLKVQPAELEDSGVYFCASNRDRGPQDFGPGTRLLVL.

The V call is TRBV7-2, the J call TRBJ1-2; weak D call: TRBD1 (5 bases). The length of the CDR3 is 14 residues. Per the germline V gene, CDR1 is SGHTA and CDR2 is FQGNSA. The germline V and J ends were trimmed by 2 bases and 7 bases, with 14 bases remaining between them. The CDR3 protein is CASSLKGVDFGYTF. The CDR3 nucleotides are TGTGCCAGCAGCTTAAAAGGGGTTGATTTTGGCTACACCTTC.

Here the CDR3 DNA reads TGTGCCAGCAGCCGGGCGGGGATCACAGATACGCAGTATTTT. Amino acid sequence: CASSRAGITDTQYF. The rearrangement joins TRBV14 to TRBJ2-3; perhaps TRBD2 as D (6 bases). With 4 bases removed from V and 2 bases from J, the gap between germline ends came to 10 bases. The CDR3 spans 14 residues. Germline CDR1 is SGHDN and CDR2 is FVKESK.

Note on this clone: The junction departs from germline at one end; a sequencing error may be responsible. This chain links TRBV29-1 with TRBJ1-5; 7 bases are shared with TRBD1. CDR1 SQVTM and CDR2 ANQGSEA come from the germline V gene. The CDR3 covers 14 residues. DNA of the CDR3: TGCAGCGTCGTTGACAGGGTAGGCAACCAGCCCCAGCATTTT. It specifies CSVVDRVGNQPQHF.

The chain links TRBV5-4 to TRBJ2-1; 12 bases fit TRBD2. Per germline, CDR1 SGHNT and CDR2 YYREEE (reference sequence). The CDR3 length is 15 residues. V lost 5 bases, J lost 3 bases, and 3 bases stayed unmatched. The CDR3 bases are TGTGCCAGCAGGACTAGCGGGGGCAACTACAATGAGCAGTTCTTC. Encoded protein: CASRTSGGNYNEQFF.

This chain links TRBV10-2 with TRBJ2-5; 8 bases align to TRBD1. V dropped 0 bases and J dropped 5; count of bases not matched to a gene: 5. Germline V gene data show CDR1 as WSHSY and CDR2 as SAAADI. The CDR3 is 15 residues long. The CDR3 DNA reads TGCGCCAGCAGTGAGTCTAAGGACAGGGTGGAGACCCAGTACTTC. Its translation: CASSESKDRVETQYF.